Below are 31 T cell receptor beta chains sequenced from a single sample in a study of blood T cell repertoires in COVID-19. Data came from immunoSEQ multiplex PCR; TCRdb stores just in-frame clones and leaves some out. The repertoire holds hundreds of thousands of clones, with roughly 90% as singletons. Sequencing was carried out using peripheral blood. The receptors here all came from a woman aged 25 to 39 with COVID-19, enrolled during active disease.

This clone was seen once. The V gene is TRBV6-2 or TRBV6-3, the J gene TRBJ1-1; no definite D call. Germline V gene data show CDR1 as MNHEY and CDR2 as SVGEGT. CDR3 length equals 15 residues. The ends were cut back, 0 bases at V and 4 bases at J, with 12 bases in the middle. As DNA, the CDR3 is TGTGCCAGCAGTTACTCGCCGGGGTCGGGCACTGAAGCTTTCTTT. This gives the protein CASSYSPGSGTEAFF.

This chain links TRBV29-1 with TRBJ1-2; D gene ambiguous. Trimming stripped 4 bases from V and 3 bases from J, with 18 bases between. This CDR3 spans 15 amino acids. From germline, CDR1 is SQVTM and CDR2 ANQGSEA. Written as DNA, the CDR3 is TGCAGCGTTGGTCCTGGCGGGTCCGCTCACTATGGCTACACCTTC. Residues: CSVGPGGSAHYGYTF.

The chain is built from TRBV11-3 and TRBJ2-1, with a possible D match to TRBD2 (6 bases). Trimming took 1 base from V and 2 from J, leaving 12 bases between them. Germline V lookup: CDR1 SGHNT, CDR2 YENEEA. CDR3 length equals 16 residues. The CDR3 bases are TGTGCCAGCAGCTTAGGTTCGGGAGTCCCCTACAATGAGCAGTTCTTC. It translates to CASSLGSGVPYNEQFF.

This chain connects TRBV15 to TRBJ2-6; a possible D gene is TRBD1 (5 bases). The CDR3 consists of 15 residues. Germline V lookup: CDR1 LNHNV, CDR2 YYDKDF (reference sequence). V lost 3 bases and J 0 bases, leaving 6 bases between the germline ends. Here the CDR3 DNA reads TGTGCCACCAGCAGGACAGTCTCTGGGGCCAACGTCCTGACTTTC. This gives the protein CATSRTVSGANVLTF.

The V and J genes are TRBV10-3 and TRBJ2-3, with D tentatively TRBD2 (6 bases). The CDR3 extends over 15 amino acids. The V end was cut by 4 bases, the J end by 1 base, with 12 bases between. Germline assignment: CDR1 ENHRY and CDR2 SYGVKD. This CDR3 is CAISVVIAGTDTQYF. CDR3 DNA sequence: TGTGCCATCAGTGTCGTAATAGCGGGCACAGATACGCAGTATTTT.

This clone has more than one count but fewer than ten. The CDR3: CASTQGLADYNEQFF. DNA of the CDR3: TGTGCCAGCACCCAGGGGCTAGCGGACTACAATGAGCAGTTCTTC. The chain has TRBV11-2 and TRBJ2-1, with a weak D call TRBD2 (7 bases). The V gene's germline CDR1 is SGHAT and CDR2 FQNNGV. The V and J ends lost 7 bases and 3 bases respectively, with 16 bases between them. The CDR3 contains 15 residues.

The rearrangement uses TRBV28 and TRBJ1-2; 9 bases map to TRBD1. Germline V gene sequence: CDR1 MDHEN, CDR2 SYDVKM. The CDR3 loop spans 12 amino acids. V shed 8 bases and J 5 bases; nucleotides not matched to a gene: 3. The CDR3 spells CASWDRVYGYTF. Here the CDR3 DNA reads TGTGCCAGCTGGGACAGGGTTTATGGCTACACCTTC.

The chain recombines TRBV5-4 with TRBJ2-5, with TRBD1 identical over 8 bases. With 0 bases clipped from V and 1 base from J, the junction kept 5 bases outside the gene matches. The CDR3 has 16 amino acids. Germline CDR1 SGHNT, CDR2 YYREEE (reference sequence). DNA for the CDR3: TGTGCCAGCAGCTTGGGACCCGGGACAGGCCAAGAGACCCAGTACTTC. Amino acids: CASSLGPGTGQETQYF.

This clone was detected only once. The genes are TRBV28 and TRBJ1-1, with no clear D. With 3 bases removed from V and 0 bases from J, the gap between germline ends came to 5 bases. CDR3 length: 13 residues. Per the germline V gene, CDR1 is MDHEN and CDR2 is SYDVKM. The CDR3 nucleotides read TGTGCCAGCAGTTTCCGTCTGAACACTGAAGCTTTCTTT. Its protein is CASSFRLNTEAFF.

V is TRBV4-3 and J is TRBJ2-4; D may be TRBD2 (5 bases). The CDR3 has 16 residues. Trimming took 2 bases from V and 0 from J, leaving 11 bases between them. Looked up from germline, CDR1 is LGHNA and CDR2 is YSLEER. The CDR3 sequence is CASSQLYGVAKNIQYF. The CDR3 region has the DNA TGCGCCAGCAGCCAACTCTACGGGGTAGCCAAAAACATTCAGTACTTC.

V and J are TRBV5-1 and TRBJ1-1; 8 bases fit TRBD1. In germline, CDR1 is SGHRS, CDR2 YFSETQ. V shed 3 bases and J 2 bases; nucleotides not matched to a gene: 6. The CDR3 is 15 amino acids. The CDR3, as DNA: TGCGCCAGCAGCTCACTACAGGGGGGAAACACTGAAGCTTTCTTT. This codes for CASSSLQGGNTEAFF.

The chain uses TRBV10-2 and TRBJ1-1; possibly TRBD1 for D (5 bases). Germline loops: CDR1 WSHSY, CDR2 SAAADI. The V and J ends lost 0 bases and 0 bases respectively, with 5 bases between them. This CDR3 region has 14 residues. The CDR3 bases are TGCGCCAGCAGTGAGTCGGACATGAACACTGAAGCTTTCTTT. Translating it yields CASSESDMNTEAFF.

The V and J genes are TRBV4-3 and TRBJ2-2, with unresolved D. The V gene's germline CDR1 is LGHNA and CDR2 YSLEER. The CDR3 extends over 14 amino acids. Trimming removed 4 bases at V and 4 bases at J, with 10 bases between. CDR3 region: CASSPILSTGELFF. CDR3 nucleotides: TGCGCCAGCAGCCCTATTTTGAGCACCGGGGAGCTGTTTTTT.

The V call is TRBV5-6, the J call TRBJ1-4, with 8 nucleotides matching TRBD1. Germline V gives CDR1 SGHDT, CDR2 YYEEEE. J was trimmed by 2 bases and V by 3 bases; bases with no gene match: 6. CDR3 size: 16 residues. For the CDR3, the DNA is TGTGCCAGCAGCTACGGACAGGGCCGGACTAATGAAAAACTGTTTTTT. This gives the protein CASSYGQGRTNEKLFF.

The chain recombines TRBV10-2 with TRBJ2-7, with 9 bases identical to TRBD1. The germline V gene encodes CDR1 WSHSY and CDR2 SAAADI. V dropped 10 bases and J dropped 3; count of bases not matched to a gene: 13. The CDR3 extends over 15 amino acids. This chain's CDR3 is CATEGARQGVYEQYF. The CDR3 DNA reads TGCGCCACCGAAGGGGCCCGACAGGGGGTCTACGAGCAGTACTTC.

This rearrangement joins TRBV9 to TRBJ2-1; 10 positions match TRBD2. The trim removed 0 bases at V and 4 bases at J, leaving 4 bases unmatched. The CDR3 consists of 16 residues. Germline loops: CDR1 SGDLS, CDR2 YYNGEE. The CDR3 bases are TGTGCCAGCAGCGTAGCTAGGACTAGCGGATACAATGAGCAGTTCTTC. Translated, it gives CASSVARTSGYNEQFF.

This chain connects TRBV15 to TRBJ1-4; 7 nucleotides match TRBD1. V shed 3 bases, J shed 0 bases, and the junction held 1 base outside the gene matches. The V gene's germline CDR1 is LNHNV and CDR2 YYDKDF (reference sequence). The CDR3 sequence is 15 residues long. CDR3 region: CATSSDRATNEKLFF. CDR3 nucleotide sequence: TGTGCCACCAGCAGCGACAGGGCAACTAATGAAAAACTGTTTTTT.

The V gene is TRBV9, the J gene TRBJ2-1; 8 bases line up with TRBD1. The germline V gene has CDR1 SGDLS and CDR2 YYNGEE. J was trimmed by 4 bases and V by 1 base; bases with no gene match: 4. This CDR3 has 15 residues. The CDR3 loop is CASSVTGTGYNEQFF. As DNA, the CDR3 is TGTGCCAGCAGCGTAACCGGGACAGGTTACAATGAGCAGTTCTTC.

The DNA for the CDR3 is TGTGCCAGCAGCCAAATGACTAGCCCCTACAATGAGCAGTTCTTC. Its protein product is CASSQMTSPYNEQFF. This rearrangement joins TRBV4-2 to TRBJ2-1, with 7 bases fitting TRBD2. V shed 2 bases, J shed 2 bases, and the junction held 3 bases outside the gene matches. The germline V gene has CDR1 LGHNA and CDR2 YNFKEQ. The CDR3 is 15 amino acids.

The chain has TRBV19 and TRBJ2-7; 7 nucleotides match TRBD1. CDR1 and CDR2 (germline): LNHDA, SQIVND (reference sequence). The CDR3 has 13 residues. With V trimmed by 6 bases and J by 5 bases, 7 bases remained unmatched. CDR3 nucleotides: TGTGCCAGTAGCAGACAGGGTTGGGACGAGCAGTACTTC. This gives the protein CASSRQGWDEQYF.

The genes are TRBV29-1 and TRBJ1-5, with 10 positions matching TRBD1. CDR1 is SQVTM, CDR2 ANQGSEA, per germline. The CDR3 has 17 residues. The V segment lost 7 bases and the J segment 0 bases; nucleotides outside the gene matches: 12. The CDR3 DNA sequence: TGCAGCGCTAAGACAGGGGGCGCAGGAAGTAGCAATCAGCCCCAGCATTTT. It specifies CSAKTGGAGSSNQPQHF.

Only a few counts were recorded for this clone. The chain carries TRBV18 and TRBJ2-7; TRBD1 might be the D (5 bases). Germline V gene sequence: CDR1 KGHSH, CDR2 LQKENI. V was trimmed by 2 bases and J by 6 bases, leaving 14 bases between them. There are 14 residues in the CDR3. The CDR3 DNA sequence: TGTGCCAGCTCACCAAACCAACAGGACGGCGAGCAGTACGTC. It encodes CASSPNQQDGEQYV.

V usage is TRBV24-1 and J usage is TRBJ2-1; the D gene is possibly TRBD2 (5 bases). The CDR3 is 17 amino acids. Per the germline V gene, CDR1 is KGHDR and CDR2 is SFDVKD. V gave up 3 bases and J gave up 5 bases, with 19 bases separating them. The CDR3 reads CATSDPRYGGGHNEQFF. The CDR3 coding sequence is TGTGCCACCAGTGATCCGAGATATGGAGGTGGGCACAATGAGCAGTTCTTC.

The chain has TRBV19 and TRBJ1-5, with 8 bases matching TRBD1. Germline V gives CDR1 LNHDA, CDR2 SQIVND (reference sequence). The J segment lost 3 bases and the V segment lost 6 bases, leaving 7 bases of the junction unmatched. The CDR3 is 15 amino acids. CDR3 nucleotide sequence: TGTGCCAGTAGCCGGACAGGGCGGGACAATCAGCCCCAGCATTTT. Its translation is CASSRTGRDNQPQHF.

The gene calls are TRBV28 and TRBJ1-2; D might be TRBD1 (6 bases). The CDR3 runs to 16 residues. The V end lost 3 bases, the J end lost 2 bases, and 16 bases lay between the germline ends. Germline V gives CDR1 MDHEN, CDR2 SYDVKM. The CDR3 protein is CASSFPQQGSNYGYTF. As DNA, the CDR3 is TGTGCCAGCAGTTTCCCGCAACAGGGTTCGAACTATGGCTACACCTTC.

This rearrangement joins TRBV11-2 to TRBJ1-1; no firm D call. The ends were cut back, 1 base at V and 6 bases at J, with 12 bases in the middle. The CDR3 extends over 14 amino acids. Germline V lookup: CDR1 SGHAT, CDR2 FQNNGV. Written as DNA, the CDR3 is TGTGCCAGCAGCTTAGTGTTAGTTTCATCTGAAGCTTTCTTT. Translation: CASSLVLVSSEAFF.

The CDR3 nucleotides read TGCGCCAGCAGCCAAACAGGGAGTGCTGAAGCTTTCTTT. Protein: CASSQTGSAEAFF. The chain has TRBV4-1 and TRBJ1-1; maybe TRBD1 (6 bases). CDR1 is MGHRA, CDR2 YSYEKL, per germline. This CDR3 has 13 residues. Trimming took 2 bases from V and 6 from J, leaving 10 bases between them.

V gene TRBV7-9 combines with J gene TRBJ2-5; 7 nucleotides line up with TRBD2. Trimming at V came to 2 bases and at J to 2 bases, leaving 11 bases not matched to a gene. Germline values: CDR1 SEHNR, CDR2 FQNEAQ (reference sequence). The CDR3 is made up of 17 amino acids. As DNA, the CDR3 is TGTGCCAGCAGCTTAAGTCCGGCGGGGGAACAGCAAGAGACCCAGTACTTC. Its protein is CASSLSPAGEQQETQYF.

The rearrangement joins TRBV24-1 to TRBJ1-2, with D possibly TRBD1 on 6 matching bases. The V and J ends lost 5 bases and 7 bases respectively, with 28 bases between them. CDR1 is KGHDR and CDR2 is SFDVKD in the germline V gene. CDR3 length: 18 residues. The CDR3 sequence is CATSGETQPLQGFGGYTF. The CDR3 bases are TGTGCCACCAGTGGGGAAACCCAGCCTCTACAGGGATTTGGTGGCTACACCTTC.

The chain recombines TRBV6-2 or TRBV6-3 with TRBJ2-3; 12 nucleotides line up with TRBD2. Germline-derived CDR1 and CDR2 are MNHEY and SVGEGT. CDR3 length equals 18 residues. The junction had 8 bases not matched to a gene; V was cut back by 2 bases and J by 2 bases. The DNA of the CDR3 is TGTGCCAGCAGTTACACGCAGTCTAGCGGGGGGGCCACAGATACGCAGTATTTT. It is translated as CASSYTQSSGGATDTQYF.

This sequence joins TRBV11-3 and TRBJ2-3; 7 bases fit TRBD2. The CDR3 loop spans 19 amino acids. The junction had 18 bases not matched to a gene; V was cut back by 6 bases and J by 0 bases. Germline loops: CDR1 SGHNT, CDR2 YENEEA. The CDR3 region has the DNA TGTGCCAGCAGGTGGTTTGCGGGAGAGGTTGGGGGGAGCACAGATACGCAGTATTTT. Translation: CASRWFAGEVGGSTDTQYF.